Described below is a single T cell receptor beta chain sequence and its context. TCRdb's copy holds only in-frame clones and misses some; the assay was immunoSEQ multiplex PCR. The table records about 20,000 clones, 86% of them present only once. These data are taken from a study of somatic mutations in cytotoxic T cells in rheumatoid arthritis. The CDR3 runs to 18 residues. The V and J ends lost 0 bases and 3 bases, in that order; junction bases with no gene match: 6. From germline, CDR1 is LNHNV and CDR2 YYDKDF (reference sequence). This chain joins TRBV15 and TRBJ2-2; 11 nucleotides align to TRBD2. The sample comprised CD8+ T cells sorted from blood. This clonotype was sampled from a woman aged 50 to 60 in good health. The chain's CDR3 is CATSRELAGVMDTGELFF. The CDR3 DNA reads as TGTGCCACCAGCAGAGAACTAGCGGGGGTTATGGACACCGGGGAGCTGTTTTTT.